Each of the 21 T cell receptor beta chains below was sequenced from the same sample in a study of T cell responses to AZD1222 COVID-19 vaccine. Sequencing was performed with immunoSEQ multiplex PCR; in TCRdb, only in-frame clones are kept and a portion is missing. The sample shows roughly 130,000 clones, roughly 87% of them seen only once. Sequenced here: peripheral blood, sampled on day 0 of AZD1222 vaccination. Receptor source: an adult in good health.

This chain connects TRBV9 to TRBJ1-5; D is uncertain. V shed 4 bases and J shed 0 bases, with 20 bases lying between them. The CDR3 length is 18 residues. CDR1 SGDLS and CDR2 YYNGEE come from the germline V gene. CDR3 amino acids: CASSPARPVQDSNQPQHF. As DNA, the CDR3 is TGTGCCAGCAGCCCAGCAAGGCCAGTCCAAGATAGCAATCAGCCCCAGCATTTT.

The chain carries TRBV7-6 and TRBJ1-1, with a weak D call TRBD1 (5 bases). This CDR3 has 14 amino acids. Germline CDR1 SGHVS, CDR2 FNYEAQ. V lost 5 bases and J 1 base, leaving 11 bases between the germline ends. CDR3 DNA sequence: TGTGCCAGCAGCACGGGACGGGGGAACACTGAAGCTTTCTTT. This sequence encodes CASSTGRGNTEAFF. Full variable domain (remainder filled in from reference TRBV7-6 and TRBJ1-1): GAGVSQSPRYKVTKRGQDVALRCDPISGHVSLYWYRQALGQGPEFLTYFNYEAQQDKSGLPNDRFSAERPEGSISTLTIQRTEQRDSAMYRCASSTGRGNTEAFFGQGTRLTVV.

The chain is built from TRBV7-2 and TRBJ2-7; 8 nucleotides align to TRBD2. The CDR3 extends over 16 amino acids. Per germline, CDR1 SGHTA and CDR2 FQGNSA. The V gene end was trimmed by 3 bases and the J gene end by 0 bases; junction bases not matched to a gene: 7. The CDR3 here is CASSFGGSGASYEQYF. Written as DNA, the CDR3 is TGTGCCAGCAGCTTCGGGGGTAGCGGGGCCTCCTACGAGCAGTACTTC.

The chain couples TRBV7-2 to TRBJ2-1; the match to TRBD2 covers 13 bases. The CDR3 has 17 amino acids. The germline CDR1 and CDR2 sequences are SGHTA and FQGNSA. After removal of 10 bases from V and 0 bases from J, the junction contained 9 bases not matched to a gene. CDR3 nucleotide sequence: TGTGCCACATCCGGGACTAGCGGGGTCGGCTCCTACAATGAGCAGTTCTTC. Residues: CATSGTSGVGSYNEQFF.

The rearrangement links TRBV6-5 to TRBJ2-7, with D unclear. V lost 0 bases to trimming and J lost 0 bases, with 3 bases between them. CDR1 is MNHEY, CDR2 SVGAGI, per germline. CDR3 length equals 13 residues. The CDR3 bases are TGTGCCAGCAGTTACTCGACCTCCTACGAGCAGTACTTC. It is translated as CASSYSTSYEQYF.

CDR3 protein: CASSFDTGTPAGGAFF. As DNA, the CDR3 is TGTGCCAGCAGTTTCGACACAGGGACACCCGCTGGGGGAGCTTTCTTT. This chain connects TRBV6-2 or TRBV6-3 to TRBJ1-1, with a weak D call TRBD1 (6 bases). CDR3 length: 16 amino acids. Looked up from germline, CDR1 is MNHEY and CDR2 is SVGEGT. The ends were cut back, 4 bases at V and 10 bases at J, with 25 bases in the middle.

The chain uses TRBV6-2 or TRBV6-3 and TRBJ2-7, with unresolved D. The CDR3 is 15 amino acids. Trimming took off 2 bases at V and 2 bases at J, with 13 bases between the two ends. The germline V gene has CDR1 MNHEY and CDR2 SVGEGT. This CDR3 is CASSYGSAGAYEQYF. The CDR3 coding sequence is TGTGCCAGCAGTTACGGGTCAGCTGGAGCCTACGAGCAGTACTTC.

This chain connects TRBV24-1 to TRBJ1-2; 7 bases line up with TRBD1. The CDR3 is 14 residues long. Losses at the gene ends were 9 bases for V and 8 bases for J; bases not matched to a gene: 14. From germline, CDR1 is KGHDR and CDR2 SFDVKD. The CDR3 coding sequence is TGTGCCACCTCGGGTAAGGGGGCTAACAACGGCTACACCTTC. Protein product: CATSGKGANNGYTF.

This sequence joins TRBV9 and TRBJ1-6; possible D gene TRBD1, 5 bases. Trimming removed 0 bases at V and 8 bases at J, with 12 bases between. This CDR3 region has 15 residues. The germline CDR1 and CDR2 sequences are SGDLS and YYNGEE. The CDR3 nucleotides are TGTGCCAGCAGCGTAGAGGGCGGGACCGATTCACCCCTCCACTTT. The encoded protein is CASSVEGGTDSPLHF.

The rearrangement joins TRBV6-2 or TRBV6-3 to TRBJ1-2; 9 bases agree with TRBD1. CDR3 length: 14 amino acids. Germline lookup yields CDR1 MNHEY and CDR2 SVGEGT. Trimming removed 5 bases from V and 3 bases from J; junction bases left unmatched: 4. CDR3 bases: TGTGCCAGCAGTGGACAGGGGATTGACTATGGCTACACCTTC. It yields the protein CASSGQGIDYGYTF.

The CDR3 DNA reads TGTGCCAGCAGTGAACCACCCTGGGCCAAGGGAGAGACCCAGTACTTC. Protein sequence: CASSEPPWAKGETQYF. V and J are TRBV6-1 and TRBJ2-5; no firm D call. Germline CDR1 reads MNHNS; CDR2 reads SASEGT. The CDR3 runs 16 residues. Trimming cost V 2 bases and J 4 bases, with 17 bases left between them.

This sequence joins TRBV2 and TRBJ1-1; D remains unclear. The CDR3 has 14 amino acids. V was shortened by 0 bases and J by 5 bases, with 10 bases between the two germline ends. CDR1 and CDR2 from the germline V gene are SNHLY and FYNNEI. The CDR3 here is CASSEAWGWTEAFF. The CDR3 region has the DNA TGTGCCAGCAGTGAAGCTTGGGGTTGGACTGAAGCTTTCTTT.

The chain has TRBV9 and TRBJ2-7; no definite D call. V dropped 2 bases and J dropped 0 bases, with 6 bases sitting between them. CDR1 and CDR2 (germline): SGDLS, YYNGEE. This CDR3 spans 13 amino acids. The CDR3: CASSVGTSYEQYF. In DNA form, the CDR3 reads TGTGCCAGCAGCGTGGGAACCTCCTACGAGCAGTACTTC.

This chain uses TRBV24-1 with TRBJ1-1; a weak D match, TRBD1 (6 bases). Trimming cost V 9 bases and J 3 bases, with 10 bases left between them. The germline V gene has CDR1 KGHDR and CDR2 SFDVKD. The length of the CDR3 is 12 residues. The CDR3 DNA reads TGTGCCACCGACGGGGGCGACACTGAAGCTTTCTTT. This codes for CATDGGDTEAFF.

The chain is built from TRBV5-1 and TRBJ2-7; possibly TRBD1 for D (5 bases). This CDR3 is 13 amino acids long. V was cut by 0 bases and J by 2 bases, with 6 bases left in between. Germline values: CDR1 SGHRS, CDR2 YFSETQ. CDR3: CASSLETAYEQYF. The CDR3 DNA sequence: TGCGCCAGCAGCTTGGAGACAGCCTACGAGCAGTACTTC.

The V call is TRBV30, the J call TRBJ1-4; 7 nucleotides match TRBD1. Trimming removed 0 bases from V and 7 bases from J; junction bases left unmatched: 2. Per germline, CDR1 GTSNPN and CDR2 SVGIG (reference sequence). The CDR3 has 13 residues. The CDR3 is CAWSVQGSEKLFF. For the CDR3, the DNA is TGTGCCTGGAGTGTACAGGGGTCTGAAAAACTGTTTTTT.

The chain combines TRBV4-3 with TRBJ2-7, with TRBD1 identical over 11 bases. CDR3 length: 18 amino acids. The germline V gene has CDR1 LGHNA and CDR2 YSLEER. Unmatched junction bases numbered 10, after V lost 3 bases and J lost 0 bases. The CDR3 loop reads CASSQLKDRGPSSYEQYF. CDR3 coding DNA: TGCGCCAGCAGCCAGCTTAAGGACAGGGGGCCGTCCTCCTACGAGCAGTACTTC.

V and J are TRBV12-3 or TRBV12-4 and TRBJ2-7, with D tentatively TRBD2 (5 bases). Deletions cut 3 bases from V and 2 bases from J, with 5 bases between. CDR3 length: 12 residues. The DNA of the CDR3 is TGTGCCAGCAGTTTGGGAGCCTACGAGCAGTACTTC. Translating gives CASSLGAYEQYF.

The chain combines TRBV29-1 with TRBJ2-3, with D possibly TRBD2 on 6 matching bases. The germline V and J ends were trimmed by 6 bases and 5 bases, with 12 bases remaining between them. Per the germline V gene, CDR1 is SQVTM and CDR2 is ANQGSEA. The CDR3 covers 12 residues. The CDR3 DNA reads TGCAGCGTGGACTATGTAGGAGATACGCAGTATTTT. The encoded protein is CSVDYVGDTQYF.

This clone was observed once. This sequence joins TRBV7-9 and TRBJ1-4; D unresolved. The CDR3 loop spans 15 amino acids. Deletions cut 3 bases from V and 0 bases from J, with 8 bases between. Germline CDR1 is SEHNR and CDR2 is FQNEAQ (reference sequence). CDR3 sequence reads: CASSFGGTTNEKLFF. Here the CDR3 DNA reads TGTGCCAGCAGCTTCGGTGGAACAACTAATGAAAAACTGTTTTTT. The full variable domain, completed using reference TRBV7-9 and TRBJ1-4, is DTGVSQNPRHKITKRGQNVTFRCDPISEHNRLYWYRQTLGQGPEFLTYFQNEAQLEKSRLLSDRFSAERPKGSFSTLEIQRTEQGDSAMYLCASSFGGTTNEKLFFGSGTQLSVL.

The CDR3 sequence is CASSQGETGAYEQYF. The CDR3 coding sequence is TGCGCCAGCAGCCAGGGGGAGACAGGAGCCTACGAGCAGTACTTC. This sequence joins TRBV4-3 and TRBJ2-7, with a tentative D call TRBD1 (6 bases). The CDR3 runs 15 residues. Deletions cut 3 bases from V and 2 bases from J, with 14 bases between. The germline V gene encodes CDR1 LGHNA and CDR2 YSLEER.